These 26 T cell receptor beta chains share one sample of origin, sequenced in a study of PD-1 blockade in classical Hodgkin lymphoma. Every patient experienced relapse after autologous stem cell transplantation, and brentuximab vedotin exposure varied. TCRdb's copy holds only in-frame clones and misses some; the assay was immunoSEQ multiplex PCR. The sample holds over 15,000 clones, 82% seen once. Sequencing was performed on peripheral blood mononuclear cells (PBMCs), taken before the second cycle of nivolumab. These receptors originate from a human donor with classical Hodgkin lymphoma.

This clone ranks as medium-sized. The chain joins TRBV4-3 to TRBJ1-2; D is unresolved. V was cut by 1 base and J by 7 bases, with 13 bases left in between. Germline V lookup: CDR1 LGHNA, CDR2 YSLEER. The CDR3 loop spans 14 amino acids. CDR3 in DNA: TGCGCCAGCAGCCAAGGTAGTTGGACCCGTGGCTACACCTTC. It yields the protein CASSQGSWTRGYTF.

CDR3 sequence reads: CASSHLGPQETQYF. As DNA, the CDR3 is TGTGCCAGCAGCCATCTCGGCCCCCAAGAGACCCAGTACTTC. The J gene is TRBJ2-5, the V gene TRBV11-1, with D hard to call. The CDR3 sequence is 14 residues long. V lost 5 bases and J 1 base, leaving 11 bases between the germline ends. Germline V CDR1 and CDR2: SGHAT, FQDESV (reference sequence).

The chain has TRBV7-8 and TRBJ2-2; 7 bases line up with TRBD2. CDR1 and CDR2 (germline): SGHVS, FQNEAQ. With 7 bases clipped from V and 5 bases from J, the junction kept 7 bases outside the gene matches. The CDR3 contains 14 residues. Written as DNA, the CDR3 is TGTGCCAGCATGCCGGGGGGAGGGACCGGGGAGCTGTTTTTT. Its translation is CASMPGGGTGELFF.

V and J are TRBV18 and TRBJ2-5; possibly TRBD1 or TRBD2 for D (5 bases each). The CDR3 extends over 14 amino acids. From germline, CDR1 is KGHSH and CDR2 LQKENI. The ends were cut back, 4 bases at V and 1 base at J, with 10 bases in the middle. Here the CDR3 DNA reads TGTGCCAGCTCACTCAGTGGGGGCCAAGAGACCCAGTACTTC. Residues: CASSLSGGQETQYF.

The rearrangement uses TRBV7-3 and TRBJ1-4; the D is unclear. V shed 4 bases and J shed 3 bases, with 12 bases lying between them. Per germline, CDR1 SGHTA and CDR2 FQGTGA. The CDR3 loop spans 15 amino acids. This chain's CDR3 is CASSSTGRSNEKLFF. In DNA form, the CDR3 reads TGTGCCAGCAGCTCGACCGGACGGTCTAATGAAAAACTGTTTTTT.

This clone was observed once. This sequence joins TRBV6-1 and TRBJ2-1, with 11 bases matching TRBD1. CDR1 is MNHNS, CDR2 SASEGT, per germline. The CDR3 sequence is 15 residues long. The ends lost 8 bases at V and 5 bases at J; junction bases unmatched: 8. In DNA form, the CDR3 reads TGTGCCAGCCGATTTTGGGGACAGGGGGACAATGAGCAGTTCTTC. This gives the protein CASRFWGQGDNEQFF.

This clone is medium-sized within its sample. This sequence joins TRBV21-1 and TRBJ2-6; the DNA was not used to check the table's D call, TRBD1. TRBV21-1 is a pseudogene. This CDR3 has 19 amino acids. The CDR3 sequence: CASSSLRTGGSSGANVLTF. The CDR3 DNA is TGTGCCAGCAGCTCCCTCAGGACAGGGGGTAGCTCTGGGGCCAACGTCCTGACTTTC.

The chain carries TRBV6-6 and TRBJ2-1, with 10 positions matching TRBD2. The CDR3 runs 16 residues. Per germline, CDR1 MNHNY and CDR2 SVGAGI (reference sequence). The V and J ends lost 0 bases and 5 bases, in that order; junction bases with no gene match: 4. The CDR3, as DNA: TGTGCCAGCAGTTACTCCCAGCGGGGGGGCAACAATGAGCAGTTCTTC. Protein: CASSYSQRGGNNEQFF.

This clone has only a few counts. The rearrangement links TRBV18 to TRBJ2-3, with D unclear. Deletions cut 3 bases from V and 4 bases from J, with 8 bases between. CDR1 and CDR2 (germline): KGHSH, LQKENI. The CDR3 spans 13 residues. CDR3 loop: CASSPRGADTQYF. The CDR3 DNA is TGTGCCAGCTCACCTCGCGGCGCAGATACGCAGTATTTT.

The gene calls are TRBV6-6 and TRBJ2-3; D may correspond to TRBD1 or TRBD2 (5 bases each). Germline CDR1 reads MNHNY; CDR2 reads SVGAGI (reference sequence). This CDR3 spans 16 amino acids. V was trimmed by 4 bases and J by 3 bases, leaving 17 bases between them. CDR3 protein: CASSSNSGTSTDTQYF. The DNA of the CDR3 is TGTGCCAGCAGTTCCAATTCCGGGACCTCGACAGATACGCAGTATTTT.

The V and J genes are TRBV10-2 and TRBJ2-4; either TRBD1 or TRBD2 may fit D (5 bases each). Deletions cut 2 bases from V and 0 bases from J, with 8 bases between. The CDR3 covers 15 residues. The germline CDR1 and CDR2 sequences are WSHSY and SAAADI. CDR3 DNA: TGCGCCAGCAGTGAGACAGGACTAGCCAAAAACATTCAGTACTTC. This sequence encodes CASSETGLAKNIQYF.

The V call is TRBV4-2, the J call TRBJ2-3, with TRBD2 as a possible D gene (6 bases). Per the germline V gene, CDR1 is LGHNA and CDR2 is YNFKEQ. CDR3 length equals 16 residues. With 1 base removed from V and 6 bases from J, the gap between germline ends came to 17 bases. The CDR3 loop is CASSQVSVGDSDTQYF. Here the CDR3 DNA reads TGTGCCAGCAGCCAAGTCAGTGTTGGGGACTCCGATACGCAGTATTTT.

V and J are TRBV6-4 and TRBJ2-3; 10 bases agree with TRBD2. This CDR3 spans 16 amino acids. The germline V gene has CDR1 MRHNA and CDR2 SNTAGT. V trimming: 0 bases; J trimming: 4 bases; junction bases outside the gene matches: 4. The CDR3 region is CASSDSQRGGSDTQYF. In nucleotides, the CDR3 is TGTGCCAGCAGTGACTCCCAGCGGGGGGGCTCAGATACGCAGTATTTT.

The V call is TRBV30, the J call TRBJ1-5; D gene unclear. The V gene's germline CDR1 is GTSNPN and CDR2 SVGIG (reference sequence). The CDR3 is 13 amino acids. Trimming left V 0 bases short and J 2 bases short, with 5 bases between. Here the CDR3 DNA reads TGTGCCTGGAGTGTAAGAGGCAATCAGCCCCAGCATTTT. Residues: CAWSVRGNQPQHF.

This chain links TRBV5-4 with TRBJ1-2, with D tentatively TRBD1 (5 bases). CDR3 size: 11 residues. Per germline, CDR1 SGHNT and CDR2 YYREEE (reference sequence). Trimming stripped 0 bases from V and 11 bases from J, with 8 bases between. The CDR3 region has the DNA TGTGCCAGCAGCTTGGGCAGGGAATACACCTTC. It codes for CASSLGREYTF.

The chain links TRBV4-1 to TRBJ2-2; no firm D call. V lost 6 bases and J 1 base, leaving 21 bases between the germline ends. CDR3 length: 18 amino acids. Germline V CDR1 and CDR2: MGHRA, YSYEKL. CDR3 nucleotide sequence: TGCGCCAGCAGTCCAAGTATGCTGACAAGACAGAACACCGGGGAGCTGTTTTTT. Its translation: CASSPSMLTRQNTGELFF.

Points on this clone: The same CDR3 also results from other DNA sequences found in this sample. This chain uses TRBV5-1 with TRBJ2-2, with 8 bases aligning to TRBD1. Per germline, CDR1 SGHRS and CDR2 YFSETQ. V lost 0 bases and J lost 5; bases outside the gene matches: 6. This CDR3 is built from 16 residues. CDR3 in DNA: TGCGCCAGCAGCTTGGGGCAGGGGGCGTTAACCGGGGAGCTGTTTTTT. Its translation is CASSLGQGALTGELFF.

The chain joins TRBV10-3 to TRBJ1-3; 8 bases match TRBD1. Looked up from germline, CDR1 is ENHRY and CDR2 is SYGVKD. V shed 4 bases, J shed 0 bases, and the junction held 8 bases outside the gene matches. CDR3 size: 17 residues. CDR3 DNA: TGTGCCATCAGTGGGACTCGACAGGGGTTCTCTGGAAACACCATATATTTT. Its translation: CAISGTRQGFSGNTIYF.

The rearrangement uses TRBV27 and TRBJ2-1; a weak D match, TRBD2 (6 bases). From germline, CDR1 is MNHEY and CDR2 SMNVEV (reference sequence). V lost 6 bases and J 7 bases, leaving 13 bases between the germline ends. This CDR3 region has 13 residues. The CDR3 nucleotides are TGTGCCAGCAGGGGGACTCGGGCGAATGAGCAGTTCTTC. Encoded protein: CASRGTRANEQFF.

V is TRBV9 and J is TRBJ1-1, with D possibly being TRBD1 (6 bases). Trimming pared 0 bases from V and 3 bases from J, leaving 12 bases between. Germline CDR1 SGDLS, CDR2 YYNGEE. The CDR3 has 15 amino acids. The CDR3 nucleotides are TGTGCCAGCAGCGTAGGTTCGGGGGCTGACACTGAAGCTTTCTTT. Protein sequence: CASSVGSGADTEAFF.

The chain couples TRBV6-1 to TRBJ2-7; D might be TRBD1 (6 bases). The germline V gene encodes CDR1 MNHNS and CDR2 SASEGT. The CDR3 extends over 13 amino acids. V gave up 7 bases and J gave up 0 bases, with 10 bases separating them. CDR3 nucleotides: TGTGCCAGCACCCCGGACAGCTCCTACGAGCAGTACTTC. The encoded protein is CASTPDSSYEQYF.

The V call is TRBV5-6, the J call TRBJ1-2; D is unclear. V was pared by 5 bases and J by 4 bases, with 18 bases between. There are 15 residues in the CDR3. Germline V lookup: CDR1 SGHDT, CDR2 YYEEEE. CDR3 in DNA: TGTGCCAGCAGTTCCGCCGGGTCGTATACCTATGGCTACACCTTC. This sequence encodes CASSSAGSYTYGYTF.

Relative to its sample, this clone is medium-sized. Likely a read error: the CDR3 ends without its conserved phenylalanine or tryptophan. The limits of the CDR3 on the DNA are not certain, so only TCRdb's listed CDR3 is given. The chain carries TRBV5-4 and TRBJ2-7; the D call TRBD1 from the table was never checked on the DNA. Germline V lookup: CDR1 SGHNT, CDR2 YYREEE (reference sequence). The CDR3 totals 11 residues, both ends included. CDR3 amino acids: CASSLGGAEKA.

The gene calls are TRBV4-1 and TRBJ1-1; D is perhaps TRBD1 (5 bases). CDR3 length: 16 amino acids. V gave up 0 bases and J gave up 3 bases, with 14 bases separating them. CDR1 and CDR2 (germline): MGHRA, YSYEKL. The chain's CDR3 is CASSQDRGSGDTEAFF. The CDR3, as DNA: TGCGCCAGCAGCCAAGATAGAGGGTCGGGGGACACTGAAGCTTTCTTT.

The chain carries TRBV11-2 and TRBJ2-1, with D possibly TRBD2 on 6 matching bases. This CDR3 is 15 amino acids long. Germline CDR1 and CDR2: SGHAT and FQNNGV. Deletions cut 1 base from V and 5 bases from J, with 12 bases between. CDR3 residues: CASSLGVAENNEQFF. The CDR3 nucleotides read TGTGCCAGCAGCTTAGGGGTAGCGGAAAACAATGAGCAGTTCTTC.

This chain connects TRBV29-1 to TRBJ1-5; D remains ambiguous. This CDR3 has 13 residues. Germline V gene sequence: CDR1 SQVTM, CDR2 ANQGSEA. V lost 4 bases, J lost 3 bases, and 10 bases lay in between. CDR3 in amino acids: CSVATSPNQPQHF. The CDR3 DNA is TGCAGCGTTGCGACCTCACCCAATCAGCCCCAGCATTTT.